One and the same sample provided the 25 T cell receptor beta chains below, sequenced in a study of OX40 agonist ivuxolimab in advanced cancers. The library was generated by the immunoSEQ multiplex PCR assay. TCRdb provides this immuneACCESS table in a form limited to in-frame rearrangements. Some clones are lacking; in checked studies, under half of them reflect an unresolved V gene, and why the rest are absent is not known. The sample table shows approximately 30,000 clones, and less than 90% are seen once. Under 25% of the sample goes to the ten largest clones. The sequences come from CD4+ or CD8+ T cells sorted from blood, collected in a trial of the OX40 agonist ivuxolimab. The origin of the receptors is an adult with an advanced solid tumor such as melanoma, head and neck, liver or kidney cancer.

The chain uses TRBV10-1 and TRBJ2-1; 14 bases line up with TRBD2. Losses at the gene ends were 6 bases for V and 2 bases for J; bases not matched to a gene: 9. There are 18 residues in the CDR3. The V gene's germline CDR1 is WNHNN and CDR2 SYGVQD (reference sequence). CDR3 in DNA: TGCGCCAGCAGCCCGGGGACTAGCGGGAGTGGGCCCTACAATGAGCAGTTCTTC. Protein sequence: CASSPGTSGSGPYNEQFF.

The chain is built from TRBV6-5 and TRBJ1-3; D uncertain. The CDR3 is 14 residues long. Trimming cost V 6 bases and J 2 bases, with 11 bases left between them. Germline CDR1 reads MNHEY; CDR2 reads SVGAGI. The CDR3 loop is CASSGRGPGNTIYF. The CDR3 DNA reads as TGTGCCAGCAGCGGTCGCGGCCCTGGAAACACCATATATTTT.

The CDR3 DNA is TGTGCCAGCAGCCCCTCGGACGCGGACGCTGAAGCTTTCTTT. Encoded protein: CASSPSDADAEAFF. The J gene is TRBJ1-1, the V gene TRBV7-8; D unclear. The germline CDR1 and CDR2 sequences are SGHVS and FQNEAQ. This CDR3 is 14 amino acids long. Between the trimmed V and J ends, which lost 5 bases and 6 bases, there was a span of 16 bases.

The genes are TRBV7-6 and TRBJ1-5, with D uncertain. V gave up 2 bases and J gave up 0 bases, with 8 bases separating them. The CDR3 contains 15 residues. The germline CDR1 and CDR2 sequences are SGHVS and FNYEAQ. Here the CDR3 reads CASSLWAGSNQPQHF. Written as DNA, the CDR3 is TGTGCCAGCAGCTTATGGGCAGGTAGCAATCAGCCCCAGCATTTT.

The V gene is TRBV28, the J gene TRBJ2-7; D assignment may be TRBD1 or TRBD2 (5 bases each). Germline CDR1 and CDR2: MDHEN and SYDVKM. The CDR3 has 14 residues. The V gene lost 6 bases and the J gene lost 2 bases, with 14 bases spanning the gap. CDR3 coding DNA: TGTGCCAGCAGGACGTTACGGGGACCCTACGAGCAGTACTTC. Translation: CASRTLRGPYEQYF.

By share, this clone counts as medium-sized. CDR3 amino acids: CASSPRDRGGGEAFF. The CDR3 DNA sequence: TGTGCCAGCAGCCCCCGGGACAGGGGAGGGGGTGAAGCTTTCTTT. The chain couples TRBV4-2 to TRBJ1-1; TRBD1 aligns across 10 bases. J was trimmed by 7 bases and V by 4 bases; bases with no gene match: 9. The germline gives CDR1 LGHNA, CDR2 YNFKEQ. The CDR3 totals 15 residues.

This chain uses TRBV27 with TRBJ2-7; TRBD2 agrees at 11 bases. Germline CDR1 MNHEY, CDR2 SMNVEV (reference sequence). Trimming removed 5 bases from V and 4 bases from J; junction bases left unmatched: 7. CDR3 length equals 15 residues. This chain's CDR3 is CASSPFSGGVYEQYF. As DNA, the CDR3 is TGTGCCAGCAGTCCCTTTAGCGGGGGGGTATACGAGCAGTACTTC.

This clone has ten or more counts. The chain couples TRBV7-2 to TRBJ2-7; TRBD1 aligns across 7 bases. This CDR3 spans 13 amino acids. Per germline, CDR1 SGHTA and CDR2 FQGNSA. After removal of 3 bases from V and 6 bases from J, the junction contained 5 bases not matched to a gene. This CDR3 reads CASSFTQGTEQYF. CDR3 sequence (DNA): TGTGCCAGCAGCTTTACACAGGGGACCGAGCAGTACTTC.

This rearrangement joins TRBV27 to TRBJ2-1; D ambiguous. The germline CDR1 and CDR2 sequences are MNHEY and SMNVEV (reference sequence). V was shortened by 3 bases and J by 8 bases, with 11 bases between the two germline ends. This CDR3 is 13 amino acids long. This CDR3 is CASSLNRLDEQFF. Here the CDR3 DNA reads TGTGCCAGCAGTTTGAACCGCTTAGATGAGCAGTTCTTC.

The chain employs TRBV7-9 and TRBJ1-5; D is unresolved. V dropped 1 base and J dropped 7 bases, with 8 bases sitting between them. CDR3 length: 13 residues. CDR1 is SEHNR and CDR2 is FQNEAQ in the germline V gene (reference sequence). The CDR3 is CASSLVTGQPQHF. The DNA for the CDR3 is TGTGCCAGCAGCTTAGTGACCGGGCAGCCCCAGCATTTT.

The V call is TRBV29-1, the J call TRBJ2-7; D remains ambiguous. CDR1 is SQVTM, CDR2 ANQGSEA, per germline. Trimming cost V 5 bases and J 6 bases, with 17 bases left between them. This CDR3 spans 13 amino acids. DNA for the CDR3: TGCAGCGTTCAAAGGCTAGAAGTTGGCGAGCAGTACTTC. Residues: CSVQRLEVGEQYF.

The rearrangement links TRBV18 to TRBJ1-4; 9 bases agree with TRBD1. Germline-derived CDR1 and CDR2 are KGHSH and LQKENI. CDR3 length: 15 residues. J was trimmed by 8 bases and V by 3 bases; bases with no gene match: 7. This chain's CDR3 is CASSPTGTGSEKLFF. CDR3 DNA sequence: TGTGCCAGCTCACCCACCGGGACAGGGAGCGAAAAACTGTTTTTT.

The rearrangement joins TRBV19 to TRBJ1-1, with a possible D match to TRBD1 (5 bases). The CDR3 consists of 15 residues. From germline, CDR1 is LNHDA and CDR2 SQIVND (reference sequence). V lost 7 bases and J lost 0, with 15 bases in between. CDR3 residues: CASTPGFTMNTEAFF. DNA of the CDR3: TGTGCCAGTACCCCAGGGTTCACCATGAACACTGAAGCTTTCTTT.

The rearrangement uses TRBV27 and TRBJ2-3; 10 bases agree with TRBD2. Germline values: CDR1 MNHEY, CDR2 SMNVEV (reference sequence). The V gene end was trimmed by 5 bases and the J gene end by 0 bases; junction bases not matched to a gene: 5. CDR3 length: 16 residues. This chain's CDR3 is CASSRGLAESTDTQYF. The CDR3 DNA follows: TGTGCCAGCAGTCGCGGACTAGCGGAGAGCACAGATACGCAGTATTTT.

V usage is TRBV28 and J usage is TRBJ1-4, with D perhaps TRBD1 (6 bases). V lost 5 bases and J lost 7, with 11 bases in between. The length of the CDR3 is 13 residues. Looked up from germline, CDR1 is MDHEN and CDR2 is SYDVKM. The CDR3 spells CASSPGDGEKLFF. The CDR3, as DNA: TGTGCCAGCAGTCCAGGGGATGGTGAAAAACTGTTTTTT.

V and J are TRBV6-4 and TRBJ2-1; maybe TRBD2 (6 bases). V was clipped by 5 bases and J by 7 bases, with 18 bases between them. The CDR3 loop spans 15 amino acids. The V gene's germline CDR1 is MRHNA and CDR2 SNTAGT. The CDR3: CASSSLSGAVNEQFF. CDR3 DNA: TGTGCCAGCAGTTCCCTTTCGGGAGCGGTAAATGAGCAGTTCTTC.

The J gene is TRBJ2-5, the V gene TRBV4-1; 7 bases are a match to TRBD2. The V gene end was trimmed by 0 bases and the J gene end by 2 bases; junction bases not matched to a gene: 9. Germline V CDR1 and CDR2: MGHRA, YSYEKL. The CDR3 covers 17 residues. This chain's CDR3 is CASSQESSGSLQETQYF. The CDR3 DNA reads TGCGCCAGCAGCCAAGAATCTAGCGGAAGCTTACAAGAGACCCAGTACTTC.

By sample fraction, this clone is medium-sized. CDR3 loop: CASGSIFEGSAKNIQYF. As DNA, the CDR3 is TGTGCTAGTGGTTCTATCTTCGAGGGGTCGGCCAAAAACATTCAGTACTTC. V and J are TRBV12-5 and TRBJ2-4, with D perhaps being TRBD1 or TRBD2 (5 bases each). Trimming removed 4 bases from V and 1 base from J, with 17 bases in between. This CDR3 contains 17 residues. CDR1 and CDR2 (germline): LGHNT, FRNRAP.

V gene TRBV6-6 combines with J gene TRBJ2-1; a possible D gene is TRBD2 (5 bases). The CDR3 has 14 amino acids. V was cut by 6 bases and J by 2 bases, with 11 bases left in between. Germline CDR1 is MNHNY and CDR2 is SVGAGI (reference sequence). CDR3 loop: CASSHHGAYNEQFF. The CDR3 DNA reads as TGTGCCAGCAGCCATCACGGGGCCTACAATGAGCAGTTCTTC.

The chain couples TRBV11-2 to TRBJ2-7, with D perhaps matching TRBD1 or TRBD2 (6 bases each). The CDR3 is 14 amino acids. Germline V gives CDR1 SGHAT, CDR2 FQNNGV. The V and J ends lost 1 base and 2 bases respectively, with 9 bases between them. Written as DNA, the CDR3 is TGTGCCAGCAGCTTAGCGGGGGCGACCTACGAGCAGTACTTC. It specifies CASSLAGATYEQYF.

The V call is TRBV9, the J call TRBJ1-3; D remains unclear. V was shortened by 4 bases and J by 4 bases, with 15 bases between the two germline ends. Looked up from germline, CDR1 is SGDLS and CDR2 is YYNGEE. The CDR3 is made up of 15 amino acids. Written as DNA, the CDR3 is TGTGCCAGCAGCCTGGGTCAGGAAAGGGGAAACACCATATATTTT. This gives the protein CASSLGQERGNTIYF.

This clone was picked up a small number of times. The chain recombines TRBV10-3 with TRBJ2-3; tentative D call: TRBD1 (6 bases). The germline V gene has CDR1 ENHRY and CDR2 SYGVKD. The ends were cut back, 2 bases at V and 1 base at J, with 7 bases in the middle. This CDR3 comprises 14 residues. The CDR3 loop reads CAISEGGRTDTQYF. The CDR3 nucleotides are TGTGCCATCAGTGAGGGGGGCCGCACAGATACGCAGTATTTT.

V usage is TRBV6-5 and J usage is TRBJ1-4; weak D call: TRBD1 (5 bases). Germline V lookup: CDR1 MNHEY, CDR2 SVGAGI. Trimming stripped 5 bases from V and 11 bases from J, with 18 bases between. There are 14 residues in the CDR3. The CDR3 coding sequence is TGTGCCAGCAGTGCCGAGGGGCCGAGGGAGAAACTGTTTTTT. As protein: CASSAEGPREKLFF.

The J gene is TRBJ2-2, the V gene TRBV7-9; D is perhaps TRBD1 (5 bases). V was trimmed by 5 bases and J by 12 bases, leaving 13 bases between them. The germline V gene has CDR1 SEHNR and CDR2 FQNEAQ (reference sequence). The CDR3 loop spans 12 amino acids. The CDR3 loop is CASSQAQDKLFF. The CDR3 DNA follows: TGTGCCAGCAGCCAAGCCCAGGACAAGCTGTTTTTT.

The V and J genes are TRBV27 and TRBJ2-7, with D unclear. Trimming cost V 4 bases and J 1 base, with 14 bases left between them. Looked up from germline, CDR1 is MNHEY and CDR2 is SMNVEV (reference sequence). The CDR3 length is 15 residues. The DNA for the CDR3 is TGTGCCAGCAGTTCCAGCTACCCTAGATCCTACGAGCAGTACTTC. As protein: CASSSSYPRSYEQYF.